This T cell receptor (beta chain) was found in a study of shared clonotypes between healthy human individuals. For the study at large: A donor's plate count was three for CD4 naive and three for CD4 memory; CD8 naive had two and CD8 memory one.

On this clone: Its antigen is not known.

Authors' data handling: Filtering was not the same, since immunoSEQ gave junction-only sequences without quality scores. Generated by immunoSEQ multiplex PCR, the TCRdb table keeps only in-frame clones and is missing some. V, J and clone size reflect that table, while D and trimming were determined from the DNA. The sample includes around 1,900,000 clones, over 85% of them seen just once. Overall study findings and caveats: The sharing of 5% to 6.5% of naive CD4 clonotypes was seen across a handful of donors. Since donors were few, the genetic and exposure-history diversity represented was limited.

CD45RO-negative, CCR7-selected cells formed the naive CD8 fraction, which excluded terminally differentiated effector memory CD45RA+ cells. This TCR was sampled from a man aged 18 to 30 in good health. Some clones in this sample may be carry-over from other donors' samples. Source material: naive CD8+ T cells from PBMCs.

CDR3: CSARPLAGVYNEQFF. The DNA for the CDR3 is TGCAGCGCCCGACCCCTAGCGGGAGTCTACAATGAGCAGTTCTTC. This rearrangement joins TRBV29-1 to TRBJ2-1, with TRBD2 identical over 10 bases. This CDR3 spans 15 amino acids. The V segment lost 7 bases and the J segment 3 bases; nucleotides outside the gene matches: 9. Germline loops: CDR1 SQVTM, CDR2 ANQGSEA.